The table lists the clone carrying this T cell receptor beta chain with a few counts. Its antigen remains unknown. Using unique molecular identifiers, the investigators prepared the TCRbeta library. TCRdb re-called the PCR reads through MiXCR, storing one row per CDR3 protein. The sample contains roughly 790,000 distinct CDR3 sequences, approximately 15% of which appear only once. This entry belongs to a study of T-cell reconstitution after alpha-beta-depleted transplantation in children. General observations from the study: Several hundred rapidly expanded clones from non-depleted graft cells reportedly supplied alpha-beta T cells about two months post-transplant. Once a year had passed after transplant, T-cell counts and diversity came mostly from newly produced T cells.

This specimen was PBMCs, mostly from graft donor cells, taken 360 days after TCRalphabeta/CD19-depleted stem cell transplant. The receptor comes from a male patient younger than 18 who had a stem cell transplant for acute lymphoblastic leukemia, so the T cells may come from the graft donor.

The DNA of the CDR3 is TGCGCCAGCAGCTTGGATTTGACAGGGTACTACGAGCAGTACTTC. It yields the protein CASSLDLTGYYEQYF. V gene TRBV5-1 combines with J gene TRBJ2-7; 7 bases are a match to TRBD1. This CDR3 comprises 15 residues. The ends lost 0 bases at V and 3 bases at J; junction bases unmatched: 6. Germline V gene data show CDR1 as SGHRS and CDR2 as YFSETQ.